These 8 T cell receptor beta chains were all obtained from the same sample, sequenced in a study of blood T cells in healthy people across ages. For the second PCR, which ran for about 6 to 12 cycles, a sample-barcoded 5' primer and a J-beta primer mix were used. TCRdb ran MiXCR on the 5' RACE reads and lists one entry per CDR3 protein. The sample records 750,000 or so distinct CDR3 sequences, around 25% being singletons. These data are also associated with another study on T cells of mothers and their children.

Sequences were obtained from blood. Every receptor here comes from a boy aged 5-17 years in good health.

The CDR3: CSAVRDSDWETLHF. Written as DNA, the CDR3 is TGCAGTGCTGTCCGGGACTCGGACTGGGAGACCCTCCACTTT. The gene calls are TRBV20-1 and TRBJ1-6; D might be TRBD1 (5 bases). Germline V CDR1 and CDR2: DFQATT, SNEGSKA (reference sequence). V was trimmed by 5 bases and J by 14 bases, leaving 22 bases between them. CDR3 length: 14 residues.

This clonotype was seen a handful of times. V gene TRBV27 combines with J gene TRBJ2-7; D possibly corresponds to TRBD2 (6 bases). Germline lookup yields CDR1 MNHEY and CDR2 SMNVEV (reference sequence). The CDR3 contains 15 residues. With 5 bases removed from V and 2 bases from J, the gap between germline ends came to 16 bases. CDR3 bases: TGTGCCAGCAGTGTAGGGCGGGACCTTCCCTACGAGCAGTACTTC. It codes for CASSVGRDLPYEQYF.

The chain is built from TRBV12-3 or TRBV12-4 and TRBJ2-7; 12 nucleotides match TRBD1. The CDR3 runs to 14 residues. V was pared by 8 bases and J by 4 bases, with 6 bases of the junction left unmatched. CDR3 DNA: TGTGCCAGCGGCCGGGACAGGGGGCATTACGAGCAGTACTTC. Encoded protein: CASGRDRGHYEQYF.

The chain has TRBV5-6 and TRBJ2-1; D is tentatively TRBD1 or TRBD2 (5 bases each). Germline CDR1 reads SGHDT; CDR2 reads YYEEEE. Trimming took 4 bases from V and 4 from J, leaving 18 bases between them. This CDR3 contains 16 residues. The CDR3 coding sequence is TGTGCCAGCAGCCCCCCTCAGGGAAGAGGGTACAATGAGCAGTTCTTC. Translation gives CASSPPQGRGYNEQFF. Combining the CDR3 with reference TRBV5-6 and TRBJ2-1 gives the whole variable domain DAGVTQSPTHLIKTRGQQVTLRCSPKSGHDTVSWYQQALGQGPQFIFQYYEEEERQRGNFPDRFSGHQFPNYSSELNVNALLLGDSALYLCASSPPQGRGYNEQFFGPGTRLTVL.

The V and J genes are TRBV7-2 and TRBJ2-2; D is ambiguous. Deletions cut 1 base from V and 7 bases from J, with 10 bases between. The germline V gene encodes CDR1 SGHTA and CDR2 FQGNSA. The CDR3 loop spans 14 amino acids. The CDR3 sequence: CASSLVSRGGELFF. DNA for the CDR3: TGTGCCAGCAGCTTAGTATCACGCGGCGGGGAGCTGTTTTTT.

This clonotype was seen just once. The rearrangement joins TRBV24-1 to TRBJ2-1; weak D call: TRBD2 (5 bases). The V and J ends lost 5 bases and 7 bases respectively, with 14 bases between them. Germline values: CDR1 KGHDR, CDR2 SFDVKD. The CDR3 has 14 residues. Here the CDR3 reads CATSGRYLGNEQFF. In nucleotides, the CDR3 is TGTGCCACCAGTGGGAGGTATCTTGGAAATGAGCAGTTCTTC.

The gene calls are TRBV20-1 and TRBJ2-1, with D tentatively TRBD1 (6 bases). TRBJ2-7 explains the end of the DNA better; the J call may be wrong. CDR3 length: 13 residues. Germline V gene lookup returns CDR1 DFQATT and CDR2 SNEGSKA (reference sequence). CDR3 in DNA: TGCGGCTTAAAGACAGGCCAGGCCTACGAGCAGTACTTC. Amino acid sequence: CGLKTGQAYEQYF.

The genes are TRBV25-1 and TRBJ1-2, with a possible D match to TRBD1 (6 bases). The CDR3 contains 15 residues. Germline assignment: CDR1 MGHDK and CDR2 SYGVNS. V lost 5 bases, J lost 4 bases, and 17 bases lay in between. The CDR3 DNA follows: TGTGCCAGCAGTTCAGGACAGACCTACGGCTATGGCTACACCTTC. The encoded protein is CASSSGQTYGYGYTF.